A selection of T cell receptor beta chains follows, all from one sample in a study of T-cell reconstitution after alpha-beta-depleted transplantation in children. TCRdb passed the PCR reads through MiXCR, listing each CDR3 protein once. The data contain over 85,000 distinct CDR3 sequences, 6% of them seen just once; the ten biggest clones take up 5.5% to 7%. Sample: PBMCs, mostly from graft donor cells, taken 60 days after TCRalphabeta/CD19-depleted stem cell transplant. These receptors all come from a female patient aged 2-9 years who had a stem cell transplant for Fanconi anemia, so the T cells may come from the graft donor. CDR3s leave out the opening cysteine and the closing phenylalanine or tryptophan. Not all rows give a size; the values are once, few, many and, for expanded clones, a class.

clone_size: many
j_call: TRBJ2-1
cdr3_length: 12
v_call: TRBV12-3/TRBV12-4
cdr3_aa: ASSLRQGSNEQF

clone_size: many
j_call: TRBJ2-7
cdr3_length: 13
v_call: TRBV28
cdr3_aa: ASSLAGRSSYEQY

clone_size: NA
j_call: TRBJ2-3
cdr3_length: 19
v_call: TRBV3-1
cdr3_aa: ASIQYGTSFSWYDGTDTQY

clone_size: few
j_call: TRBJ1-3
cdr3_length: 13
v_call: TRBV11-2
cdr3_aa: ASSLGLGSGNTIY

clone_size: many
j_call: TRBJ2-3
cdr3_length: 15
v_call: TRBV5-1
cdr3_aa: ASSLALAGVRTDTQY

clone_size: NA
j_call: TRBJ2-2
cdr3_length: 14
v_call: TRBV5-6
cdr3_aa: ASSLGTGWHTGELF

clone_size: many
j_call: TRBJ2-1
cdr3_length: 13
v_call: TRBV20-1
cdr3_aa: SVKSIGSSYNEQF

clone_size: many
j_call: TRBJ2-2
cdr3_length: 14
v_call: TRBV20-1
cdr3_aa: SARHLGQGGAGELF

clone_size: NA
j_call: TRBJ2-5
cdr3_length: 11
v_call: TRBV28
cdr3_aa: ASRDRDRETQY

clone_size: NA
j_call: TRBJ2-3
cdr3_length: 13
v_call: TRBV6-5
cdr3_aa: ASSCFASGHDTQY

clone_size: many
j_call: TRBJ2-1
cdr3_length: 11
v_call: TRBV20-1
cdr3_aa: SARDRLVPEQF

clone_size: many
j_call: TRBJ2-3
cdr3_length: 12
v_call: TRBV29-1
cdr3_aa: SVDRDGSTDTQY

clone_size: many
j_call: TRBJ2-3
cdr3_length: 14
v_call: TRBV20-1
cdr3_aa: SGGRGRIDSTDTQY

clone_size: many
j_call: TRBJ2-5
cdr3_length: 13
v_call: TRBV3-1
cdr3_aa: ASSPFLGTGETQY

clone_size: few
j_call: TRBJ2-1
cdr3_length: 14
v_call: TRBV28
cdr3_aa: ASSLPRLAGEGEQF

clone_size: NA
j_call: TRBJ2-1
cdr3_length: 13
v_call: TRBV20-1
cdr3_aa: SARDIRSSYNEQF

clone_size: few
j_call: TRBJ1-4
cdr3_length: 13
v_call: TRBV28
cdr3_aa: ASSSPRSSNEKLF

clone_size: few
j_call: TRBJ2-7
cdr3_length: 12
v_call: TRBV20-1
cdr3_aa: SGPQGTSISEQY

clone_size: NA
j_call: TRBJ2-5
cdr3_length: 10
v_call: TRBV20-1
cdr3_aa: SARRQQETQY

clone_size: many
j_call: TRBJ2-5
cdr3_length: 13
v_call: TRBV20-1
cdr3_aa: SARDAGEFRETQY

clone_size: many
j_call: TRBJ2-1
cdr3_length: 15
v_call: TRBV7-6
cdr3_aa: ASSLNGLAESYNEQF

clone_size: many
j_call: TRBJ2-4
cdr3_length: 13
v_call: TRBV3-2
cdr3_aa: ASSYGRLAKNIQY

clone_size: many
j_call: TRBJ2-7
cdr3_length: 14
v_call: TRBV20-1
cdr3_aa: SARPPPGQLSYEQY

clone_size: many
j_call: TRBJ2-7
cdr3_length: 15
v_call: TRBV7-9
cdr3_aa: ASSLLFGLAGDYEQY

clone_size: many
j_call: TRBJ2-2
cdr3_length: 11
v_call: TRBV12-3/TRBV12-4
cdr3_aa: ASSLVGYGELF